The 32 T cell receptor beta chains below were found in one sample sequenced in a study of T-cell memory formation after mild COVID-19. MiXCR, applied by TCRdb to the 5' RACE reads, yields one record per CDR3 protein. Altogether 400,000 to 500,000 distinct CDR3 sequences are present, roughly 18% being singletons, with the ten largest covering approximately 21%. What was sequenced was PBMCs or a T cell subset sorted from them (not recorded which). These receptor sequences come from a young man who had mild COVID-19 (a few samples of this study predate the infection). Cell type and time point are not known.

The chain's CDR3 is CASSYGYSNQPQHF. The CDR3 nucleotides are TGTGCCAGCAGTTACGGGTATAGCAATCAGCCCCAGCATTTT. This rearrangement joins TRBV6-2 or TRBV6-3 to TRBJ1-5; D call uncertain. V was cut by 2 bases and J by 0 bases, with 5 bases left in between. Germline values: CDR1 MNHEY, CDR2 SVGEGT. This CDR3 contains 14 residues.

This clonotype has ten or more counts. This chain connects TRBV28 to TRBJ1-4; tentative D call: TRBD1 (5 bases). The CDR3 has 16 residues. Germline V gene data show CDR1 as MDHEN and CDR2 as SYDVKM. Trimming took 4 bases from V and 0 from J, leaving 12 bases between them. This CDR3 is CASSSLGGATNEKLFF. The CDR3 DNA reads TGTGCCAGCAGTTCCCTTGGGGGTGCAACTAATGAAAAACTGTTTTTT.

In this sample, this clonotype turned up a few times. The chain is built from TRBV7-9 and TRBJ2-7, with D perhaps TRBD2 (6 bases). This CDR3 is 11 amino acids long. Per germline, CDR1 SEHNR and CDR2 FQNEAQ (reference sequence). Trimming cost V 5 bases and J 7 bases, with 9 bases left between them. DNA for the CDR3: TGTGCCAGCAGCCCGACTAGTGAGCAGTACTTC. Protein: CASSPTSEQYF. The variable domain in full, completed from reference TRBV7-9 and TRBJ2-7, reads DTGVSQNPRHKITKRGQNVTFRCDPISEHNRLYWYRQTLGQGPEFLTYFQNEAQLEKSRLLSDRFSAERPKGSFSTLEIQRTEQGDSAMYLCASSPTSEQYFGPGTRLTVT.

The chain carries TRBV6-5 and TRBJ2-2; 9 bases line up with TRBD2. V gave up 0 bases and J gave up 6 bases; unmatched junction bases: 8. This CDR3 has 17 residues. Germline V gene lookup returns CDR1 MNHEY and CDR2 SVGAGI. The CDR3 protein is CASSYSWTSAVPGELFF. In DNA, the CDR3 is TGTGCCAGCAGTTACTCATGGACTAGCGCGGTCCCCGGGGAGCTGTTTTTT.

This clonotype appeared a few times. The chain has TRBV7-2 and TRBJ2-7, with 8 bases identical to TRBD2. The CDR3 sequence is 15 residues long. Trimming took 1 base from V and 4 from J; bases not matched to a gene: 6. Germline CDR1 reads SGHTA; CDR2 reads FQGNSA. The CDR3 coding sequence is TGTGCCAGCAGCTTAGTGGGTAGCGGGGTATACGAGCAGTACGTC. Its protein product is CASSLVGSGVYEQYV.

This clonotype was counted between two and nine times. V gene TRBV20-1 combines with J gene TRBJ1-1; D is possibly TRBD1 (6 bases). The CDR3 runs to 15 residues. CDR1 is DFQATT, CDR2 SNEGSKA, per germline (reference sequence). The V end was cut by 4 bases, the J end by 0 bases, with 15 bases between. CDR3: CSANPPEGVNTEAFF. CDR3 nucleotide sequence: TGCAGTGCTAACCCACCTGAGGGGGTGAACACTGAAGCTTTCTTT.

The V gene is TRBV20-1, the J gene TRBJ2-7, with 7 bases fitting TRBD2. The V and J ends lost 1 base and 0 bases, in that order; junction bases with no gene match: 3. The germline V gene has CDR1 DFQATT and CDR2 SNEGSKA (reference sequence). The CDR3 has 14 amino acids. CDR3 nucleotides: TGCAGTGCTAGAGCGGGGGGAAGCTCCTACGAGCAGTACTTC. Its translation is CSARAGGSSYEQYF.

This clonotype came up a few times. V and J are TRBV6-5 and TRBJ2-1; D remains unclear. This CDR3 has 18 amino acids. V lost 2 bases and J lost 0, with 17 bases in between. Looked up from germline, CDR1 is MNHEY and CDR2 is SVGAGI. The CDR3 reads CASSYGLAGRSSYNEQFF. CDR3 nucleotide sequence: TGTGCCAGCAGTTACGGGTTAGCTGGGCGGAGCTCCTACAATGAGCAGTTCTTC.

The gene calls are TRBV6-6 and TRBJ1-1; TRBD1 agrees at 7 bases. With 3 bases clipped from V and 3 bases from J, the junction kept 16 bases outside the gene matches. The CDR3 is 18 amino acids. Germline V gene data show CDR1 as MNHNY and CDR2 as SVGAGI (reference sequence). CDR3 protein: CASSYRHVRGEEDTEAFF. For the CDR3, the DNA is TGTGCCAGCAGTTATCGTCATGTCAGGGGGGAAGAGGACACTGAAGCTTTCTTT.

CDR3: CSAGNPDRGQETQYF. The CDR3 DNA reads as TGCAGTGCTGGAAACCCGGACAGGGGTCAAGAGACCCAGTACTTC. This chain uses TRBV20-1 with TRBJ2-5; 9 bases are a match to TRBD1. Germline V lookup: CDR1 DFQATT, CDR2 SNEGSKA (reference sequence). This CDR3 has 15 residues. V shed 5 bases and J 2 bases; nucleotides not matched to a gene: 9.

This clonotype was detected only a few times. The J gene is TRBJ1-2, the V gene TRBV10-2; D possibly corresponds to TRBD1 (5 bases). This CDR3 is built from 16 residues. V was pared by 0 bases and J by 8 bases, with 19 bases between. Germline V gene data show CDR1 as WSHSY and CDR2 as SAAADI. The CDR3 region has the DNA TGCGCCAGCAGTGAGTCGAAAGGGGCCAGGGAGGACGGCTACACCTTC. Its translation is CASSESKGAREDGYTF.

J is TRBJ1-5 and V is TRBV28; D is unclear. Trimming pared 8 bases from V and 3 bases from J, leaving 8 bases between. Looked up from germline, CDR1 is MDHEN and CDR2 is SYDVKM. The CDR3 consists of 12 residues. The CDR3 DNA is TGTGCCAGCGGTTCGGCCAATCAGCCCCAGCATTTT. It codes for CASGSANQPQHF.

In this sample, this clonotype turned up a few times. This chain links TRBV5-4 with TRBJ2-1; either TRBD1 or TRBD2 may supply D (6 bases each). Per the germline V gene, CDR1 is SGHNT and CDR2 is YYREEE (reference sequence). CDR3 length equals 14 residues. V was cut by 1 base and J by 8 bases, with 13 bases left in between. Here the CDR3 reads CASSLTGRLDEQFF. DNA of the CDR3: TGTGCCAGCAGCTTGACAGGGAGGTTAGATGAGCAGTTCTTC. Combining the CDR3 with reference TRBV5-4 and TRBJ2-1 gives the whole variable domain ETGVTQSPTHLIKTRGQQVTLRCSSQSGHNTVSWYQQALGQGPQFIFQYYREEENGRGNFPPRFSGLQFPNYSSELNVNALELDDSALYLCASSLTGRLDEQFFGPGTRLTVL.

This chain uses TRBV12-3 or TRBV12-4 with TRBJ2-4, with 8 bases that match TRBD1. V was clipped by 6 bases and J by 7 bases; unmatched bases: 8. The CDR3 has 14 amino acids. The CDR3, as DNA: TGTGCCAGCAGGCAGGGACAGGATGAGAACATTCAGTACTTC. Residues: CASRQGQDENIQYF.

The table lists this clonotype with a few counts. The V and J genes are TRBV7-3 and TRBJ2-1, with D possibly being TRBD1 (5 bases). With 5 bases removed from V and 8 bases from J, the gap between germline ends came to 13 bases. CDR1 and CDR2 (germline): SGHTA, FQGTGA. The CDR3 length is 13 residues. The CDR3 spells CASSARTNHEQFF. CDR3 coding DNA: TGTGCCAGCAGCGCCCGGACAAACCATGAGCAGTTCTTC.

A few counts support this clonotype. The V gene is TRBV5-1, the J gene TRBJ2-5, with D hard to call. This CDR3 is built from 14 residues. Deletions cut 3 bases from V and 2 bases from J, with 11 bases between. Germline values: CDR1 SGHRS, CDR2 YFSETQ. CDR3 bases: TGCGCCAGCAGCTCTCTTGGCAGTCAAGAGACCCAGTACTTC. This encodes CASSSLGSQETQYF.

The V and J genes are TRBV5-1 and TRBJ2-1; D not certain. CDR3 length equals 15 residues. Germline V gene lookup returns CDR1 SGHRS and CDR2 YFSETQ. With 0 bases removed from V and 10 bases from J, the gap between germline ends came to 17 bases. The CDR3 sequence: CASSLAPAPDGEQFF. CDR3 DNA sequence: TGCGCCAGCAGCTTGGCGCCGGCTCCCGATGGAGAGCAGTTCTTC.

This clonotype appeared a few times. The chain employs TRBV11-2 and TRBJ2-3; TRBD2 agrees at 7 bases. Trimming removed 0 bases from V and 2 bases from J; junction bases left unmatched: 5. This CDR3 spans 16 amino acids. The V gene's germline CDR1 is SGHAT and CDR2 FQNNGV. In nucleotides, the CDR3 is TGTGCCAGCAGCTTAGAAGCCGGGGGGTCCACAGATACGCAGTATTTT. This gives the protein CASSLEAGGSTDTQYF.

This clonotype was seen a few times. The chain links TRBV5-1 to TRBJ1-1; D may be TRBD1 (5 bases). The germline CDR1 and CDR2 sequences are SGHRS and YFSETQ. The germline V and J ends were trimmed by 4 bases and 1 base, with 11 bases remaining between them. The CDR3 consists of 14 residues. The chain's CDR3 is CASSDRGRNTEAFF. The CDR3 coding sequence is TGCGCCAGCAGCGACAGAGGCAGGAACACTGAAGCTTTCTTT.

This clonotype was seen at least ten times. The V gene is TRBV7-2, the J gene TRBJ1-6, with 9 bases lining up with TRBD1. This CDR3 comprises 21 residues. With 4 bases clipped from V and 0 bases from J, the junction kept 16 bases outside the gene matches. Germline values: CDR1 SGHTA, CDR2 FQGNSA. This CDR3 is CASSYRTGRTGDPSYNSPLHF. In DNA, the CDR3 is TGTGCCAGCAGCTACCGGACGGGGAGGACAGGGGACCCCTCCTATAATTCACCCCTCCACTTT.

In this sample, this clonotype turned up a few times. The chain is built from TRBV4-3 and TRBJ2-7; TRBD1 might be the D (6 bases). The V end was cut by 1 base, the J end by 2 bases, with 9 bases between. Per the germline V gene, CDR1 is LGHNA and CDR2 is YSLEER. The CDR3 is made up of 14 amino acids. The chain's CDR3 is CASSQATGPYEQYF. Written as DNA, the CDR3 is TGCGCCAGCAGCCAAGCGACAGGTCCCTACGAGCAGTACTTC.

This clonotype occurred once. The chain employs TRBV4-2 and TRBJ2-2; the match to TRBD2 covers 9 bases. From germline, CDR1 is LGHNA and CDR2 YNFKEQ. The CDR3 sequence is 16 residues long. Unmatched junction bases numbered 4, after V lost 1 base and J lost 4 bases. The CDR3 loop is CASSQALRGGTGELFF. For the CDR3, the DNA is TGTGCCAGCAGCCAAGCCCTGCGGGGGGGCACCGGGGAGCTGTTTTTT.

This clonotype has a handful of counts. The chain uses TRBV7-2 and TRBJ2-5; 7 bases align to TRBD2. J lost 4 bases, V lost 0 bases, and 11 bases had no gene match. This CDR3 contains 17 residues. Germline CDR1 SGHTA, CDR2 FQGNSA. The CDR3 reads CASSLALAGERGETQYF. The CDR3 nucleotides read TGTGCCAGCAGCTTAGCCTTAGCGGGCGAAAGGGGAGAGACCCAGTACTTC.

This sequence joins TRBV12-3 or TRBV12-4 and TRBJ2-3, with D tentatively TRBD2 (5 bases). The CDR3 loop spans 16 amino acids. V dropped 3 bases and J dropped 5 bases, with 18 bases sitting between them. In nucleotides, the CDR3 is TGTGCCAGCAGTTTCGGGCGTCGGGTCGGGGTAGATACGCAGTATTTT. The encoded protein is CASSFGRRVGVDTQYF.

This clonotype was detected only a few times. The V and J genes are TRBV7-2 and TRBJ1-2; D is unclear. Trimming shortened V by 7 bases and J by 7 bases, and 19 bases separated the two germline ends. Per the germline V gene, CDR1 is SGHTA and CDR2 is FQGNSA. The CDR3 loop spans 14 amino acids. This chain's CDR3 is CASTPGRRLSGYTF. CDR3 bases: TGTGCCAGCACCCCAGGTCGCCGCTTGAGTGGCTACACCTTC.

V is TRBV9 and J is TRBJ2-5; 9 nucleotides match TRBD1. Looked up from germline, CDR1 is SGDLS and CDR2 is YYNGEE. V shed 0 bases, J shed 4 bases, and the junction held 7 bases outside the gene matches. This CDR3 comprises 16 residues. The CDR3 here is CASSVDRQGGLETQYF. The CDR3 nucleotides are TGTGCCAGCAGCGTAGACAGACAGGGGGGCTTAGAGACCCAGTACTTC.

The chain combines TRBV27 with TRBJ1-5; no clear D. The ends were cut back, 5 bases at V and 3 bases at J, with 11 bases in the middle. Germline CDR1 and CDR2: MNHEY and SMNVEV (reference sequence). The CDR3 sequence is 14 residues long. CDR3: CASSPVGSNQPQHF. For the CDR3, the DNA is TGTGCCAGCAGTCCAGTGGGCTCCAATCAGCCCCAGCATTTT.

This clonotype was detected only a few times. The chain recombines TRBV6-2 or TRBV6-3 with TRBJ2-5; D remains unclear. V shed 2 bases and J shed 2 bases, with 9 bases lying between them. The CDR3 sequence is 14 residues long. CDR1 and CDR2 from the germline V gene are MNHEY and SVGEGT. CDR3 sequence reads: CASSYGSHQETQYF. CDR3 bases: TGTGCCAGCAGTTACGGGTCTCATCAAGAGACCCAGTACTTC.

The chain has TRBV25-1 and TRBJ2-3; D is perhaps TRBD2 (6 bases). Germline CDR1 MGHDK, CDR2 SYGVNS. Trimming removed 7 bases at V and 2 bases at J, with 13 bases between. The CDR3 has 14 amino acids. CDR3 bases: TGTGCCAGCATCGGTAGCGGCTCCACAGATACGCAGTATTTT. Its protein is CASIGSGSTDTQYF.

The CDR3 reads CASSVDSGSGNTIYF. CDR3 bases: TGTGCCAGCAGCGTCGACTCTGGGTCCGGAAACACCATATATTTT. V usage is TRBV9 and J usage is TRBJ1-3; D gene uncertain. Trimming stripped 2 bases from V and 4 bases from J, with 13 bases between. In germline, CDR1 is SGDLS, CDR2 YYNGEE. The CDR3 is 15 residues long.

Only a few counts were recorded for this clonotype. The rearrangement joins TRBV20-1 to TRBJ2-1, with 8 bases lining up with TRBD2. The CDR3 runs 14 residues. V shed 6 bases and J 2 bases; nucleotides not matched to a gene: 6. The germline V gene has CDR1 DFQATT and CDR2 SNEGSKA (reference sequence). The CDR3 region has the DNA TGCAGTGCAGAAGCGGGGGAGACCTACAATGAGCAGTTCTTC. This translates into CSAEAGETYNEQFF.

The chain joins TRBV20-1 to TRBJ1-4, with D unresolved. V was clipped by 3 bases and J by 0 bases, with 8 bases between them. Germline CDR1 and CDR2: DFQATT and SNEGSKA (reference sequence). The CDR3 consists of 14 residues. This chain's CDR3 is CSASRVATNEKLFF. CDR3 bases: TGCAGTGCTAGTCGTGTGGCAACTAATGAAAAACTGTTTTTT.